These 3 T cell receptor beta chains came from one sample sequenced in a study of blood T cell repertoires in COVID-19. Produced via immunoSEQ multiplex PCR; TCRdb's table is partial and in-frame only. The sample shows tens of thousands of clones, roughly 72% of them seen only once. Sequencing was performed on peripheral blood. These receptor sequences come from a woman in her 70s with COVID-19, enrolled during active disease.

This rearrangement joins TRBV6-2 or TRBV6-3 to TRBJ2-7; TRBD1 matches 12 bases. J was trimmed by 4 bases and V by 5 bases; bases with no gene match: 12. Germline V gives CDR1 MNHEY, CDR2 SVGEGT. The CDR3 length is 17 residues. The CDR3 region has the DNA TGTGCCAGCAGTCGTCCCGGGACAGGGGGCAAAAGTTACGAGCAGTACTTC. Translation gives CASSRPGTGGKSYEQYF.

This clone was seen just once. This sequence joins TRBV19 and TRBJ1-2; tentatively, D is TRBD1 (6 bases). CDR3 size: 13 residues. Trimming removed 5 bases from V and 4 bases from J, with 11 bases in between. Germline V lookup: CDR1 LNHDA, CDR2 SQIVND (reference sequence). Here the CDR3 reads CASSPAGVYGYTF. The DNA for the CDR3 is TGTGCCAGTAGTCCCGCAGGGGTCTATGGCTACACCTTC.

This sequence joins TRBV7-9 and TRBJ2-3; no firm D call. Germline CDR1 SEHNR, CDR2 FQNEAQ (reference sequence). The ends were cut back, 3 bases at V and 6 bases at J, with 13 bases in the middle. This CDR3 is built from 14 residues. The DNA for the CDR3 is TGTGCCAGCAGCTTGTCCCTGGAGCCGGATACGCAGTATTTT. It codes for CASSLSLEPDTQYF.